This T cell receptor beta chain originates from a study of blood T cells in healthy people across ages. This clonotype appeared a few times. Primed by a sample-barcoded 5' primer and a J-beta primer mix, a second PCR proceeded for about 7 to 11 cycles. TCRdb reprocessed the 5' RACE reads via MiXCR and lists one record per CDR3 protein. The profile shows some 730,000 distinct CDR3 sequences, approximately 21% of them singletons. Sequenced material: blood. The sequence derives from a man aged 65-85 years in good health.

The CDR3 reads CASSIARTIQETQYF. The DNA of the CDR3 is TGTGCCAGTAGTATAGCCAGGACCATACAAGAGACCCAGTACTTC. The chain combines TRBV19 with TRBJ2-5, with unresolved D. CDR3 size: 15 residues. The germline V gene encodes CDR1 LNHDA and CDR2 SQIVND (reference sequence). Trimming left V 1 base short and J 2 bases short, with 11 bases between. Full variable domain (missing parts from reference TRBV19 and TRBJ2-5): DGGITQSPKYLFRKEGQNVTLSCEQNLNHDAMYWYRQDPGQGLRLIYYSQIVNDFQKGDIAEGYSVSREKKESFPLTVTSAQKNPTAFYLCASSIARTIQETQYFGPGTRLLVL.